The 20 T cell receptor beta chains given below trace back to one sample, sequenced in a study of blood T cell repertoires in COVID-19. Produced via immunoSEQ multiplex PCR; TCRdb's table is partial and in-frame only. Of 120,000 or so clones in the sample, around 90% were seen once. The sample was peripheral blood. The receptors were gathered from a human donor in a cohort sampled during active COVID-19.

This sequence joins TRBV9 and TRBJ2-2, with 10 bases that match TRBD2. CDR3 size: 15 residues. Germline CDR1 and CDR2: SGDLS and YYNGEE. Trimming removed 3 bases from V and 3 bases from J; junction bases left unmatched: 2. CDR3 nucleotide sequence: TGTGCCAGCAGCGCTAGCGGGGGCTACACCGGGGAGCTGTTTTTT. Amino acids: CASSASGGYTGELFF.

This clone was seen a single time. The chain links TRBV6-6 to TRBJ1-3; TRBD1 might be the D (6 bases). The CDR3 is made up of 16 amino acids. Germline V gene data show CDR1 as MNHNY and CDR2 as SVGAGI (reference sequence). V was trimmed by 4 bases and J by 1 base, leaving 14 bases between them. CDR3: CASSSRGTGSGNTIYF. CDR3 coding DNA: TGTGCCAGCAGTTCCAGAGGAACAGGGTCTGGAAACACCATATATTTT.

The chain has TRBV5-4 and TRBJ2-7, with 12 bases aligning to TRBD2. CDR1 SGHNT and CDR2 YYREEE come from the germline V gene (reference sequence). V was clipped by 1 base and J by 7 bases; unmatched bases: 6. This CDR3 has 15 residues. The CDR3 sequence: CASSLTSGGSWEQYF. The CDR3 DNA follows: TGTGCCAGCAGCTTGACTAGCGGGGGGTCCTGGGAGCAGTACTTC.

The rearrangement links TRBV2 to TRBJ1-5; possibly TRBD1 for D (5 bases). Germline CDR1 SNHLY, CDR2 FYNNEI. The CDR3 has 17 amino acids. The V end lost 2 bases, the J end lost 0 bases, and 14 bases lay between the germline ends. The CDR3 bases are TGTGCCAGCAGTGAATTCCTCCGACAGCATAGCAATCAGCCCCAGCATTTT. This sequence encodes CASSEFLRQHSNQPQHF.

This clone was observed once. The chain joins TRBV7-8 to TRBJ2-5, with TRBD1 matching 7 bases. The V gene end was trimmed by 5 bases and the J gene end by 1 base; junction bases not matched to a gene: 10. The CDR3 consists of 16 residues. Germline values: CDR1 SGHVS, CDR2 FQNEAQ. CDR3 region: CASSTRPSGGQETQYF. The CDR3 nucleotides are TGTGCCAGCAGCACCCGCCCCTCAGGGGGCCAAGAGACCCAGTACTTC.

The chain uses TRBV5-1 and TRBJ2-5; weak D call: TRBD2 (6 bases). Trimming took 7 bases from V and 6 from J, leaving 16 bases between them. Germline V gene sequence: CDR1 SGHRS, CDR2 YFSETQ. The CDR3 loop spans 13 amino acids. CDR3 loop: CASSDGGMKTQYF. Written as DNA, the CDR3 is TGCGCCAGCTCCGACGGAGGGATGAAGACCCAGTACTTC.

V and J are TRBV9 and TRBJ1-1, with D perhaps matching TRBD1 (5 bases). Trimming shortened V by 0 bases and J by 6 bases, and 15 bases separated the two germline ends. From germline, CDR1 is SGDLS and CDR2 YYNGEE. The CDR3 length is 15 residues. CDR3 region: CASSVVGSGGSEAFF. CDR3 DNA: TGTGCCAGCAGCGTAGTTGGAAGCGGGGGGTCTGAAGCTTTCTTT. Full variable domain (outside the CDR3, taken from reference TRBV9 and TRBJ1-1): DSGVTQTPKHLITATGQRVTLRCSPRSGDLSVYWYQQSLDQGLQFLIQYYNGEERAKGNILERFSAQQFPDLHSELNLSSLELGDSALYFCASSVVGSGGSEAFFGQGTRLTVV.

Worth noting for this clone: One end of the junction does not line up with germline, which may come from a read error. The CDR3 DNA reads TGCGCCAGCAGCCCGGGACAGGGTTTGGGGATCTTC. Translation: CASSPGQGLGIF. J is TRBJ2-7 and V is TRBV5-1, with 9 bases matching TRBD1. CDR3 length: 12 residues. CDR1 is SGHRS, CDR2 YFSETQ, per germline.

The CDR3 is CSATDGTASTDTQYF. In DNA form, the CDR3 reads TGCAGCGCTACCGACGGGACAGCTAGCACAGATACGCAGTATTTT. The J gene is TRBJ2-3, the V gene TRBV29-1, with 7 bases identical to TRBD1. CDR3 size: 15 residues. The V gene end was trimmed by 7 bases and the J gene end by 0 bases; junction bases not matched to a gene: 10. Germline lookup yields CDR1 SQVTM and CDR2 ANQGSEA.

The chain's CDR3 is CASGDSYNEQFF. CDR3 DNA: TGTGCCAGCGGTGACTCATACAATGAGCAGTTCTTC. The rearrangement uses TRBV27 and TRBJ2-1; the D is unclear. The CDR3 runs to 12 residues. Germline values: CDR1 MNHEY, CDR2 SMNVEV (reference sequence). Between the trimmed V and J ends, which lost 8 bases and 4 bases, there was a span of 9 bases.

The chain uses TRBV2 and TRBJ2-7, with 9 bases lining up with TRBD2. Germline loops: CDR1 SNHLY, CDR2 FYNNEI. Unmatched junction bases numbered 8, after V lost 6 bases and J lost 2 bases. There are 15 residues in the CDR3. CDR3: CASRPKSGGPYEQYF. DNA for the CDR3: TGTGCCAGCAGGCCGAAAAGCGGGGGGCCCTACGAGCAGTACTTC.

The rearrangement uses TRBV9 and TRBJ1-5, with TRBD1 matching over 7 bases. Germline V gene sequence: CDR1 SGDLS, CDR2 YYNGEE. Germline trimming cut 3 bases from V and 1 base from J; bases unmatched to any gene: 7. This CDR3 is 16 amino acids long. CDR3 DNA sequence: TGTGCCAGCAGCGAAGAGGGGGCGATGAGCAATCAGCCCCAGCATTTT. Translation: CASSEEGAMSNQPQHF.

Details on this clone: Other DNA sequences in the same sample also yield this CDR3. The CDR3 DNA sequence: TGTGCCAGCAGCCTTGGAGGGAGGGAGACCCAGTACTTC. It translates to CASSLGGRETQYF. The V call is TRBV3-1 (or the pseudogene TRBV3-2), the J call TRBJ2-5, with D tentatively TRBD2 (6 bases). In germline, CDR1 is LGHDT, CDR2 YNNKEL (reference sequence). V lost 4 bases, J lost 5 bases, and 11 bases lay in between. The CDR3 runs to 13 residues.

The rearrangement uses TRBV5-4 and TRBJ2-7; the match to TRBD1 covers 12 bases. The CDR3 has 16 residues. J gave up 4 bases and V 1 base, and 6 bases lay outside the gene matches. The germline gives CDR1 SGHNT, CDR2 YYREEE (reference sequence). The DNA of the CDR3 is TGTGCCAGCAGCTTGAAACCGGGACAGGGGGCGTACGAGCAGTACTTC. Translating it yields CASSLKPGQGAYEQYF.

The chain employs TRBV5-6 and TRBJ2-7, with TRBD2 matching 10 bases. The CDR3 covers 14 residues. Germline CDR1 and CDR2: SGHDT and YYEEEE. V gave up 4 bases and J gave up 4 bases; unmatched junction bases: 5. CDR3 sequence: CASSRGLASYEQYF. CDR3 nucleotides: TGTGCCAGCAGCAGGGGACTAGCGAGTTACGAGCAGTACTTC.

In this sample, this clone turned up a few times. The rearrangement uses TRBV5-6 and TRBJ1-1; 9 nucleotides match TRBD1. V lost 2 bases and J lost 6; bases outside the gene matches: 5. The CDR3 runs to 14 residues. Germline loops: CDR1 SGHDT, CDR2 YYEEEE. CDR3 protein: CASSLRDRVPEAFF. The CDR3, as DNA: TGTGCCAGCAGCTTAAGGGACAGGGTGCCTGAAGCTTTCTTT.

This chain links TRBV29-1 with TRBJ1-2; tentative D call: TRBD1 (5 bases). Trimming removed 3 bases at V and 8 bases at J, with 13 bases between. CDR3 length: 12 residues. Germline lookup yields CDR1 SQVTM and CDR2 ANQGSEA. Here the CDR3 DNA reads TGCAGCGTTGATGGACAATTATGGGGCTACACCTTC. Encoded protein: CSVDGQLWGYTF.

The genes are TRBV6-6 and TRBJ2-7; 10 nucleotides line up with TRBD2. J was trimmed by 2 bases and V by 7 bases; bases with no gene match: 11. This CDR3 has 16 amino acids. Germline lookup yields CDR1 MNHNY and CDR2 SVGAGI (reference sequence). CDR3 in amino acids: CASTSGLAGETYEQYF. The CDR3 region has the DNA TGTGCCAGCACCTCGGGGCTAGCGGGAGAGACCTACGAGCAGTACTTC.

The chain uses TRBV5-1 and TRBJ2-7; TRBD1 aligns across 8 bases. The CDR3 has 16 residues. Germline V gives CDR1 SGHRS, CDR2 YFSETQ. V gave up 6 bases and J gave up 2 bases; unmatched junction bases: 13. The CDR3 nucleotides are TGCGCCAGCACCGGACAGGGCTTAGGACCGACCTACGAGCAGTACTTC. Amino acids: CASTGQGLGPTYEQYF. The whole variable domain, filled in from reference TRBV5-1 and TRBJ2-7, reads KAGVTQTPRYLIKTRGQQVTLSCSPISGHRSVSWYQQTPGQGLQFLFEYFSETQRNKGNFPGRFSGRQFSNSRSEMNVSTLELGDSALYLCASTGQGLGPTYEQYFGPGTRLTVT.

CDR3 in DNA: TGTGCCAGCAGCTTGTCAGTTCTCTCCTACAATGAGCAGTTCTTC. Amino acid sequence: CASSLSVLSYNEQFF. V usage is TRBV5-5 and J usage is TRBJ2-1; D is undetermined. CDR3 length: 15 amino acids. Between the trimmed V and J ends, which lost 1 base and 0 bases, there was a span of 8 bases. Germline lookup yields CDR1 SGHKS and CDR2 YYEKEE (reference sequence).